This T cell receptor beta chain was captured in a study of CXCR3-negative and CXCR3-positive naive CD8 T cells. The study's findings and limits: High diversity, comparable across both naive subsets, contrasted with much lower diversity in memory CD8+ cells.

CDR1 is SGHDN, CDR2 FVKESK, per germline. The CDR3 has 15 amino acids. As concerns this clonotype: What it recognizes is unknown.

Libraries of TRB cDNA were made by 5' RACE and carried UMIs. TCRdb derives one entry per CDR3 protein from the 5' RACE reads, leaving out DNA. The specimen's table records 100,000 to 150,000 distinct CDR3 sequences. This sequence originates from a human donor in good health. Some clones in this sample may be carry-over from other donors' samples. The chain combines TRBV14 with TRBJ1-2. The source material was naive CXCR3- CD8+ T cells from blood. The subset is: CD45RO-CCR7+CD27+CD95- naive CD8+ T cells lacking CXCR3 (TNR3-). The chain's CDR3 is CASSQKLAGSDGYTF.